This T cell receptor (beta chain) appears in the sequencing data of a study of shared clonotypes between healthy human individuals. Details on this clone: Its antigen is not identified.

Germline values: CDR1 SNHLY, CDR2 FYNNEI. V lost 9 bases and J 2 bases, leaving 10 bases between the germline ends. The CDR3 has 12 residues. Sequencing used immunoSEQ multiplex PCR; TCRdb keeps in-frame clones, though not all of them. Among approximately 470,000 clones, over 70% were seen once, and the ten largest hold over 9.5%. Notes on the study in general: An effect of sequencing depth on clonotype sharing among donors was expected.

This TCR was recovered from a woman in her thirties or forties in good health. Some clones in this sample may be carry-over from other donors' samples. The chain links TRBV2 to TRBJ1-2; D is perhaps TRBD1 (5 bases). Source material: PBMCs. The CDR3: CASARENYGYTF. In DNA form, the CDR3 reads TGTGCCAGTGCCAGGGAAAACTATGGCTACACCTTC.